The rows below give T cell receptor beta chains drawn from one sample of a study of blood T cell repertoires in COVID-19. Assay: immunoSEQ multiplex PCR; the TCRdb copy retains only in-frame clones and omits some. The data contain 200,000 to 250,000 clones, roughly 84% of them singletons. Material for sequencing was peripheral blood. Receptor source: a woman aged 55-70 years who had recovered from COVID-19. The CDR3 runs from the conserved cysteine through the conserved F or W. Not all rows give a size; the values are once, few, many and, for expanded clones, a class.

>.|TRBJ2-3|TRBV3-1/TRBV3-2
CASSVGAETDTQYF
>.|TRBJ1-4|TRBV2
CASSDDREKLFF
>once|TRBJ1-2|TRBV29-1
CSVGGYTF
>.|TRBJ2-7|TRBV18
CASSTGLDYEQYF
>.|TRBJ1-2|TRBV24-1
CATRWTGCAYGYTF
>.|TRBJ2-7|TRBV5-1
CASSLWQGFSYEQYF
>.|TRBJ2-7|TRBV4-1
CASSPGTFSYEQYF
>few|TRBJ2-2|TRBV5-4
CASSQGLAGVHTGELFF
>.|TRBJ2-7|TRBV6-5
CATTPFRDSLYEQYF
>.|TRBJ2-2|TRBV7-3
CASSPRTFPGELFF
>.|TRBJ2-5|TRBV7-6
CASSLGVQRGIIETQYF
>.|TRBJ2-1|TRBV4-3
CASSQDAAPPGNEQFF
>once|TRBJ2-5|TRBV2
CASSGSPGQGSVQGYF